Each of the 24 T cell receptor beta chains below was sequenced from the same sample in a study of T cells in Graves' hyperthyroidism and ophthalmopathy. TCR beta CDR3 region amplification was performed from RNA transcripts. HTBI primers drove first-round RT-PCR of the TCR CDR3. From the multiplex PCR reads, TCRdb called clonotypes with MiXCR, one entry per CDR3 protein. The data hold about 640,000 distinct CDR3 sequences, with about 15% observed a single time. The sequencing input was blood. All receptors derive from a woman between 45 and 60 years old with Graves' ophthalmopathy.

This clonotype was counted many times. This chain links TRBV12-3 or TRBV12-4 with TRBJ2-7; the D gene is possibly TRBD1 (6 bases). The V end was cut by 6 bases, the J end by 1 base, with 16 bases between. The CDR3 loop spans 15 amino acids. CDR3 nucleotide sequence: TGTGCCAGCAGCCGTGTCGGGACACCTTCCTACGAGCAGTACTTC. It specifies CASSRVGTPSYEQYF.

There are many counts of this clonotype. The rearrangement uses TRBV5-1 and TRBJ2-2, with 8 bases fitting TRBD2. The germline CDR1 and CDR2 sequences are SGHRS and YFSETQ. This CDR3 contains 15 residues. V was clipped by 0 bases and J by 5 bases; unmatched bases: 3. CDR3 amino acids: CASSLGSGVTGELFF. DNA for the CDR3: TGCGCCAGCAGCTTGGGTAGCGGGGTGACCGGGGAGCTGTTTTTT.

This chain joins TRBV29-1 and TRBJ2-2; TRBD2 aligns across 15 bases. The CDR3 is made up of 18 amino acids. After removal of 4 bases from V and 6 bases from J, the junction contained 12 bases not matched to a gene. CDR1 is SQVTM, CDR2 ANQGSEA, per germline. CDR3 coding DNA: TGCAGCGTTGGGGTGGGGGGACTAGCGGGAGGAATATCCGGGGAGCTGTTTTTT. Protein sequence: CSVGVGGLAGGISGELFF.

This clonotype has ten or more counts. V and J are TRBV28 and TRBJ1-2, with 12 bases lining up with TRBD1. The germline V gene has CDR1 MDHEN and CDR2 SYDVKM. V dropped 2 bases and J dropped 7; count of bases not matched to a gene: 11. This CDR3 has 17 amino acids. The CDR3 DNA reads TGTGCCAGCAGTTTAACTGGGACAGGGGGCGTGATTGGTGGCTACACCTTC. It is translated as CASSLTGTGGVIGGYTF.

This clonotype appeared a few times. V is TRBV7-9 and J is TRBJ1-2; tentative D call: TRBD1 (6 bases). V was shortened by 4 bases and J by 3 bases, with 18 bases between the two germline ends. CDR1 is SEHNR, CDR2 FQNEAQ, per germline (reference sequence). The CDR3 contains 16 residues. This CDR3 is CASSSTLTGGHYGYTF. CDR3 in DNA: TGTGCCAGCAGCTCCACCCTGACAGGAGGGCACTATGGCTACACCTTC.

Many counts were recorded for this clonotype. CDR3: CAWSVAVPNYGYTF. CDR3 sequence (DNA): TGTGCCTGGAGTGTAGCAGTTCCTAACTATGGCTACACCTTC. This chain connects TRBV30 to TRBJ1-2; D gene ambiguous. Per the germline V gene, CDR1 is GTSNPN and CDR2 is SVGIG (reference sequence). The V gene lost 0 bases and the J gene lost 0 bases, with 8 bases spanning the gap. There are 14 residues in the CDR3.

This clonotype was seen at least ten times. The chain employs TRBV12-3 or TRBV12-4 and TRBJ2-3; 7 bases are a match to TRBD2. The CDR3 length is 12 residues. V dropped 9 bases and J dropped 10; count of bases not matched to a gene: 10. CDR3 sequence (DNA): TGTGCCAGTCAACCCCGGGAGGTGTCGCAGTATTTT. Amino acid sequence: CASQPREVSQYF.

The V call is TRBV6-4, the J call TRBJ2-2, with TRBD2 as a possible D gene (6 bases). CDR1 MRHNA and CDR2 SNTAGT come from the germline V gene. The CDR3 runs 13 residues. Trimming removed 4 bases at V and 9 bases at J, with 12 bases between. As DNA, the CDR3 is TGTGCCAGCAGTGCGGAGGGAACTTGGGAGCTGTTTTTT. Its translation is CASSAEGTWELFF.

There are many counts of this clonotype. The CDR3 sequence: CASSLRDTLSRGYTF. The CDR3 DNA reads TGTGCCAGCAGTTTAAGGGACACGTTAAGCCGGGGCTACACCTTC. V gene TRBV12-3 or TRBV12-4 combines with J gene TRBJ1-2; the D gene is possibly TRBD1 (6 bases). This CDR3 spans 15 amino acids. V was clipped by 2 bases and J by 8 bases, with 18 bases between them.

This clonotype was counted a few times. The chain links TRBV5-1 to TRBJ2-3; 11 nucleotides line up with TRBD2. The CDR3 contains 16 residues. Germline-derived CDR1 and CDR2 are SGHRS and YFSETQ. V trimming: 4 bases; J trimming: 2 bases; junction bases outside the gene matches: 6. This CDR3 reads CASSPGLADTTDTQYF. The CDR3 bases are TGCGCCAGCAGCCCGGGACTAGCGGATACCACAGATACGCAGTATTTT.

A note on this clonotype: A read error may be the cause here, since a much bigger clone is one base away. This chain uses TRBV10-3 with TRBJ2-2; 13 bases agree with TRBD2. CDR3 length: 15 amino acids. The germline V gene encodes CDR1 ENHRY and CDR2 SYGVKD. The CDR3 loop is CAIKGTSGTAGELYF. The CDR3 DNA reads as TGTGCCATCAAAGGGACTAGCGGGACCGCCGGGGAGCTGTATTTT.

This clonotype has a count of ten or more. CDR3 DNA sequence: TGTGCCAGCAAAAAGACTAGCGGCACCCACAATGAGCAGTTCTTC. Translated, it gives CASKKTSGTHNEQFF. V and J are TRBV2 and TRBJ2-1; 9 nucleotides agree with TRBD2. CDR1 and CDR2 from the germline V gene are SNHLY and FYNNEI. J gave up 5 bases and V 7 bases, and 9 bases lay outside the gene matches. The CDR3 spans 15 residues.

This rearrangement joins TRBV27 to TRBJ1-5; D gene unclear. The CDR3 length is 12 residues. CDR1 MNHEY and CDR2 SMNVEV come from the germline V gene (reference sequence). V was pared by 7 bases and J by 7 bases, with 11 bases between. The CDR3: CASKEGWQPQHF. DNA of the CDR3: TGTGCCAGCAAAGAGGGTTGGCAGCCCCAGCATTTT.

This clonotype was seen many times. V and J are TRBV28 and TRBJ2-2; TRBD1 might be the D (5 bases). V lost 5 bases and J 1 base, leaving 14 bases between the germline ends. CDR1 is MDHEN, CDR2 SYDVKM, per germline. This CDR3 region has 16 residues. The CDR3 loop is CASSPPQALNTGELFF. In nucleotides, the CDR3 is TGTGCCAGCAGTCCTCCACAGGCCCTGAACACCGGGGAGCTGTTTTTT.

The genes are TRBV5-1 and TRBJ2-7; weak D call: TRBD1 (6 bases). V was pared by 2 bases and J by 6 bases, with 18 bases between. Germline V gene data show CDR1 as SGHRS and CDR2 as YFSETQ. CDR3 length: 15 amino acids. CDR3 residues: CASSFTGLDSPEQYF. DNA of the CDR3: TGCGCCAGCAGCTTCACAGGGCTTGATTCTCCCGAGCAGTACTTC.

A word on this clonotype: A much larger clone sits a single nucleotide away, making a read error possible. The DNA for the CDR3 is TGTGCCAGCAGCGGCGGGGGGGGGCATGAGCAGTACTTC. It encodes CASSGGGGHEQYF. V gene TRBV7-9 combines with J gene TRBJ2-1; TRBD2 aligns across 9 bases. The end of the DNA fits TRBJ2-7 better, so the J call may be wrong. Looked up from germline, CDR1 is SEHNR and CDR2 is FQNEAQ (reference sequence). This CDR3 has 13 amino acids.

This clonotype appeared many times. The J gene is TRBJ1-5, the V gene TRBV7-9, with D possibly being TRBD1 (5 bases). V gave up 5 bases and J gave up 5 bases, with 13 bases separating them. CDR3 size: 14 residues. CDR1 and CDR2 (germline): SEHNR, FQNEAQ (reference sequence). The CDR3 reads CASSTPGGDQPQHF. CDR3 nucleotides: TGTGCCAGCAGCACCCCGGGGGGAGATCAGCCCCAGCATTTT.

The CDR3, as DNA: TGTGCCACAAGACCGCTAAACACCGGGGAGCTGTTTTTT. It translates to CATRPLNTGELFF. The chain uses TRBV6-1 and TRBJ2-2; D gene ambiguous. Germline loops: CDR1 MNHNS, CDR2 SASEGT. Trimming took off 10 bases at V and 2 bases at J, with 11 bases between the two ends. There are 13 residues in the CDR3.

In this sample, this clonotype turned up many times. CDR3 sequence reads: CASSTTTVRLEQYF. The CDR3 DNA sequence: TGTGCCAGCAGTACTACTACAGTGCGGCTCGAGCAGTACTTC. The genes are TRBV28 and TRBJ2-7; no reliable D call. The V end lost 5 bases, the J end lost 6 bases, and 17 bases lay between the germline ends. Germline CDR1 and CDR2: MDHEN and SYDVKM. This CDR3 comprises 14 residues.

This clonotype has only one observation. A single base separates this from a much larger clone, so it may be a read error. The chain's CDR3 is CASRVGSNQSQHF. CDR3 in DNA: TGTGCCAGTCGGGTGGGCAGCAATCAGTCCCAGCATTTT. V gene TRBV27 combines with J gene TRBJ1-5; D gene ambiguous. Germline V gene lookup returns CDR1 MNHEY and CDR2 SMNVEV (reference sequence). The CDR3 has 13 amino acids.

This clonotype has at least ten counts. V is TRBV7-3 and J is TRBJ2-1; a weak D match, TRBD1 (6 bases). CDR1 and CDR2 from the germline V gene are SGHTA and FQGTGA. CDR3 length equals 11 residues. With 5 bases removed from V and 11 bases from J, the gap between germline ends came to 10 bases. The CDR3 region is CASSPGEKQFF. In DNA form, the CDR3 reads TGTGCCAGCAGCCCAGGGGAAAAGCAGTTCTTC.

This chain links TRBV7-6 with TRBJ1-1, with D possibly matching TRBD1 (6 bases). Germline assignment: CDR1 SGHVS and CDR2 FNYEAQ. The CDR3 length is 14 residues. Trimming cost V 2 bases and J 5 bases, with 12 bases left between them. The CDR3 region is CASSLTGAGTEAFF. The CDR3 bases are TGTGCCAGCAGCTTAACGGGGGCGGGGACTGAAGCTTTCTTT.

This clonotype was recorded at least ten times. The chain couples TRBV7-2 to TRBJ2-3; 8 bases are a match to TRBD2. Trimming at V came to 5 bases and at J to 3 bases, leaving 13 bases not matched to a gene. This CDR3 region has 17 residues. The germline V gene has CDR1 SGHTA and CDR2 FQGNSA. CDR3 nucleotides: TGTGCCAGCAGCCGTACCCCGGGACTAGGGACGACAGATACGCAGTATTTT. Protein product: CASSRTPGLGTTDTQYF.

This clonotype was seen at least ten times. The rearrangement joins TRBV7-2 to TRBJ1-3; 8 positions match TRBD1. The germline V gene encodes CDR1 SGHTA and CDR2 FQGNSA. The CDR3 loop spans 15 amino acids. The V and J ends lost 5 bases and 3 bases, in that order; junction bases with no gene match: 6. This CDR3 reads CASSQDRGFGNTIYF. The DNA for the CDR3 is TGTGCCAGCAGCCAAGACAGGGGTTTTGGAAACACCATATATTTT.